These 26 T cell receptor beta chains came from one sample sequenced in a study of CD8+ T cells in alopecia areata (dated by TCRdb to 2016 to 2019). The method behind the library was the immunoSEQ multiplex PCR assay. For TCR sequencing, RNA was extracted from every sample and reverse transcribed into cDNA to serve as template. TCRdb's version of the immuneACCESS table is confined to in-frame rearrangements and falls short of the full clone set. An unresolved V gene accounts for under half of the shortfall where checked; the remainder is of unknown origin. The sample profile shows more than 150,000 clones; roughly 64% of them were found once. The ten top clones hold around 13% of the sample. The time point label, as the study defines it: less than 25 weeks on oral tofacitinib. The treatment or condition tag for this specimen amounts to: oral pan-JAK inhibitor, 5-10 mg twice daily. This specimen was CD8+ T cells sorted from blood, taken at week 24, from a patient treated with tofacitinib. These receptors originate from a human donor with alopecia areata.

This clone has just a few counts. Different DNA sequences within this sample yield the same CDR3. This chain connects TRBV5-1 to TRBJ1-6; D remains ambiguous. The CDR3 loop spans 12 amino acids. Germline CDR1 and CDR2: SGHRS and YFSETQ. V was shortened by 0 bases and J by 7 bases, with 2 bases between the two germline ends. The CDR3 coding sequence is TGCGCCAGCAGCTTGGGGAATTCACCCCTCCACTTT. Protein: CASSLGNSPLHF.

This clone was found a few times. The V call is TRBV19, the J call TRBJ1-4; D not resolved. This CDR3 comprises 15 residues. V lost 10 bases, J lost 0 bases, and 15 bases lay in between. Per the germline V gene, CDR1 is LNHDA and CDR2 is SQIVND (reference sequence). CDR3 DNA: TGTGCCACCCTACCGGCTGGGGCAACTAATGAAAAACTGTTTTTT. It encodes CATLPAGATNEKLFF.

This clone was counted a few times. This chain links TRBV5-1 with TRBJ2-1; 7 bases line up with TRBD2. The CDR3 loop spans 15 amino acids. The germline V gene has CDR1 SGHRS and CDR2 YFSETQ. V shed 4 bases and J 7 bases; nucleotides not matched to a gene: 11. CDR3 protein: CASSPSSGLLNEQFF. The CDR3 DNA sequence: TGCGCCAGCAGCCCCTCTAGCGGACTACTGAATGAGCAGTTCTTC.

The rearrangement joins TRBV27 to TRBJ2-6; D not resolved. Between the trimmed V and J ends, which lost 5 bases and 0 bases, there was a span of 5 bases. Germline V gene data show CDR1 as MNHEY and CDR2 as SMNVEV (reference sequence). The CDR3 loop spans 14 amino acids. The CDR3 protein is CASSPYSGANVLTF. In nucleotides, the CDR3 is TGTGCCAGCAGTCCGTACTCTGGGGCCAACGTCCTGACTTTC.

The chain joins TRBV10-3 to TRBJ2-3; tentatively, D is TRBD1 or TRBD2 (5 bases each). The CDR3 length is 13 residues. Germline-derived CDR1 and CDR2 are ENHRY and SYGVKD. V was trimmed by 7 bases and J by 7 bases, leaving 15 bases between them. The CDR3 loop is CAIIKEDTNTQYF. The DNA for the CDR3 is TGTGCCATCATTAAGGAGGACACGAATACGCAGTATTTT.

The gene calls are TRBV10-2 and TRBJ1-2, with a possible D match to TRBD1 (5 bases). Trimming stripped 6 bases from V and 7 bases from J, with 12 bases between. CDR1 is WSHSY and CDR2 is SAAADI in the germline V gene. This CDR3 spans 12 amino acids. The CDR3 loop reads CASRTDNPGYTF. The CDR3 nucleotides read TGCGCCAGCAGGACGGACAATCCTGGCTACACCTTC.

The CDR3 reads CATSLSRDRVLEQYF. The CDR3 DNA is TGTGCCACCAGCCTAAGCCGGGACAGGGTTCTCGAGCAGTACTTC. The chain has TRBV15 and TRBJ2-7; TRBD1 matches 9 bases. From germline, CDR1 is LNHNV and CDR2 YYDKDF (reference sequence). J gave up 6 bases and V 5 bases, and 11 bases lay outside the gene matches. The CDR3 has 15 amino acids.

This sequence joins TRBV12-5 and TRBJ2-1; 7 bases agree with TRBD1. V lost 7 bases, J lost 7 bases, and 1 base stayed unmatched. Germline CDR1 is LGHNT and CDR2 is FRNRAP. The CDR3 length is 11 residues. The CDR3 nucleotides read TGTGCTAGTGAGGGGGCAAATGAGCAGTTCTTC. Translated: CASEGANEQFF. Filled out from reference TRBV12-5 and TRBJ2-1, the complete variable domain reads DARVTQTPRHKVTEMGQEVTMRCQPILGHNTVFWYRQTMMQGLELLAYFRNRAPLDDSGMPKDRFSAEMPDATLATLKIQPSEPRDSAVYFCASEGANEQFFGPGTRLTVL.

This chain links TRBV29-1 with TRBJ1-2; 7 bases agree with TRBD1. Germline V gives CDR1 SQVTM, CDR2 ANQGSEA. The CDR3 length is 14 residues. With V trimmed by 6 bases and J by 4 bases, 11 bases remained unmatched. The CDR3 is CSVGPRDSIYGYTF. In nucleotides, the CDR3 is TGCAGCGTGGGGCCGCGGGACAGTATCTATGGCTACACCTTC.

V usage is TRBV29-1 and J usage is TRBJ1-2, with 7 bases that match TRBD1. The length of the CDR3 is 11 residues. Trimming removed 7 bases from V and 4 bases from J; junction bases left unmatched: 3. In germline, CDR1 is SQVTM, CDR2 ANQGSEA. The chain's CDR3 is CSANRGYGYTF. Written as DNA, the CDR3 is TGCAGCGCAAACAGGGGCTATGGCTACACCTTC.

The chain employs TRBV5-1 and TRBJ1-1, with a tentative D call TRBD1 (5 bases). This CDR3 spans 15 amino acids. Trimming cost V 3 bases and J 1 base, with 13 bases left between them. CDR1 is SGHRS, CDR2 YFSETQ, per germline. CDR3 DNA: TGCGCCAGCAGCTACAAGACAGAAAAGAACACTGAAGCTTTCTTT. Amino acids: CASSYKTEKNTEAFF.

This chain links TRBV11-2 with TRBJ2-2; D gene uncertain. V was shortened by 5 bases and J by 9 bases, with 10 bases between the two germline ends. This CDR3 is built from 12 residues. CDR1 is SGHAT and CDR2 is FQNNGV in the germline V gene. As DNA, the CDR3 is TGTGCCAGCAGCCTAGTCCTGCGGGAGCTGTTTTTT. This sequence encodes CASSLVLRELFF. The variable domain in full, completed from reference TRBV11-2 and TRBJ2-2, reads EAGVAQSPRYKIIEKRQSVAFWCNPISGHATLYWYQQILGQGPKLLIQFQNNGVVDDSQLPKDRFSAERLKGVDSTLKIQPAKLEDSAVYLCASSLVLRELFFGEGSRLTVL.

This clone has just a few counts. The CDR3 DNA reads as TGCGCCAGCAGCTTGGGTCTCGGGACAGGGAGGTTTGAAGATGAGCAGTTCTTC. The encoded protein is CASSLGLGTGRFEDEQFF. This rearrangement joins TRBV5-1 to TRBJ2-1; 9 bases fit TRBD1. The CDR3 has 18 residues. V shed 0 bases and J 8 bases; nucleotides not matched to a gene: 15. The germline V gene has CDR1 SGHRS and CDR2 YFSETQ.

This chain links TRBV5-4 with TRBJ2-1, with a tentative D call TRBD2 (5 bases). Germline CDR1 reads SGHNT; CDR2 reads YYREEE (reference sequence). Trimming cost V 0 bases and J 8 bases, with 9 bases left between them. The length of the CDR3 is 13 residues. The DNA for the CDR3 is TGTGCCAGCAGCTTGGCTCCGAGGGATGAGCAGTTCTTC. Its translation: CASSLAPRDEQFF.

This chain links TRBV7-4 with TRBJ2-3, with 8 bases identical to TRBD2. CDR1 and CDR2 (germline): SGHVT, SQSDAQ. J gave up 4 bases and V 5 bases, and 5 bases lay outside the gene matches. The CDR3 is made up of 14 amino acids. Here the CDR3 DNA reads TGTGCCAGCAGCCCGGGGGGGCCTGCAGATACGCAGTATTTT. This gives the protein CASSPGGPADTQYF. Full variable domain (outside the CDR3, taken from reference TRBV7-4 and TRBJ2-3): GAGVSQSPRYKVAKRGRDVALRCDSISGHVTLYWYRQTLGQGSEVLTYSQSDAQRDKSGRPSGRFSAERPERSVSTLKIQRTEQGDSAVYLCASSPGGPADTQYFGPGTRLTVL.

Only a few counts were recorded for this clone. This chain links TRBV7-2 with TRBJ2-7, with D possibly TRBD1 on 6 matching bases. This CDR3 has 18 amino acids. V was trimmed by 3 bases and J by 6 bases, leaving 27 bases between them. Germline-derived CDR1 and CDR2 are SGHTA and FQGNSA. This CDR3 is CASSFGVGAEVILGEQYF. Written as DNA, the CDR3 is TGTGCCAGCAGCTTCGGGGTGGGGGCGGAGGTCATATTGGGCGAGCAGTACTTC.

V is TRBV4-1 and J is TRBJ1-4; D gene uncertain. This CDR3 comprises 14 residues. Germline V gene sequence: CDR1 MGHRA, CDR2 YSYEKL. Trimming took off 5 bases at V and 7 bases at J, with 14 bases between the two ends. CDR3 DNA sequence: TGCGCCAGCAGCAGTACCCCGGCCGGTGAAAAACTGTTTTTT. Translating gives CASSSTPAGEKLFF.

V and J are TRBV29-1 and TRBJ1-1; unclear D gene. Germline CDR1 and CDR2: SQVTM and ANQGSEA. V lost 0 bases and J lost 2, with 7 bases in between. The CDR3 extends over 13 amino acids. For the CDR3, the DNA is TGCAGCGTTGAAGACACCAGTAACACTGAAGCTTTCTTT. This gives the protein CSVEDTSNTEAFF.

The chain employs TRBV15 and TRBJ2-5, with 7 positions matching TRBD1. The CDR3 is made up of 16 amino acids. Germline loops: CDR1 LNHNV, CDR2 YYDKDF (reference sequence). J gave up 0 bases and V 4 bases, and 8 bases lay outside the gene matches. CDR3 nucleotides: TGTGCCACCAGCACCAGGGACAGTGGGTACCAAGAGACCCAGTACTTC. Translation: CATSTRDSGYQETQYF.

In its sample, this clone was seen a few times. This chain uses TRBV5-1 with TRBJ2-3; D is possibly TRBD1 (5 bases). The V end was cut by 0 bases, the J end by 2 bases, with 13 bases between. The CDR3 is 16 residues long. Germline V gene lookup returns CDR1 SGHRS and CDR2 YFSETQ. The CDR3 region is CASSLGRQIPTDTQYF. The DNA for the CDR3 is TGCGCCAGCAGCTTGGGGCGACAGATACCCACAGATACGCAGTATTTT.

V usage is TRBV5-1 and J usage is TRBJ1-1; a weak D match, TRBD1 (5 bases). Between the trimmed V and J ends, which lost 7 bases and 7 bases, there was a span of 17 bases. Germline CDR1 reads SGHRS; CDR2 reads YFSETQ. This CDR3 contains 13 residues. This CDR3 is CASGQSDTGEAFF. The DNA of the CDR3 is TGCGCCAGCGGTCAGTCGGACACCGGTGAAGCTTTCTTT.

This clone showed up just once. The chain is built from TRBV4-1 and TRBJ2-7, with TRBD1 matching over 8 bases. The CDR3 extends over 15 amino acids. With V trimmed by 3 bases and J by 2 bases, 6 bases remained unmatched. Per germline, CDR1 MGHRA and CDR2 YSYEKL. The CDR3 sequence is CASSHTQGEAYEQYF. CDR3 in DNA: TGCGCCAGCAGCCACACACAGGGGGAGGCCTACGAGCAGTACTTC.

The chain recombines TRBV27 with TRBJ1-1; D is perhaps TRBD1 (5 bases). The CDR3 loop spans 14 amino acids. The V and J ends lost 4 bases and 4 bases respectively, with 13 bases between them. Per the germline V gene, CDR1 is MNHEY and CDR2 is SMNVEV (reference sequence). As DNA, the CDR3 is TGTGCCAGCAGTTGGGGGGGGATGGCCACTGAAGCTTTCTTT. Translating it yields CASSWGGMATEAFF.

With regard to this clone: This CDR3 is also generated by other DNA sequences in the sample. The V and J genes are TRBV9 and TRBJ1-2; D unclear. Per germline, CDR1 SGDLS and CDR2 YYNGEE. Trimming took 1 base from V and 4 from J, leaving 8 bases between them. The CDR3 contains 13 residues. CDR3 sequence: CASSVSDSYGYTF. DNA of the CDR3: TGTGCCAGCAGCGTATCCGATTCCTATGGCTACACCTTC.

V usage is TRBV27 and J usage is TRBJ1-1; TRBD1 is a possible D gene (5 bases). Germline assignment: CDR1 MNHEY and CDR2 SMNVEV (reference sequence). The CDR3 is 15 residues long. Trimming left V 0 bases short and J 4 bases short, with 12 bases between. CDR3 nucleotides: TGTGCCAGCAGTTTATCAGGACGGGGGGGCACTGAAGCTTTCTTT. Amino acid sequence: CASSLSGRGGTEAFF.

CDR3 loop: CASSFSGEAFF. The CDR3 DNA reads as TGTGCCAGCAGCTTTTCAGGGGAAGCTTTCTTT. The rearrangement uses TRBV13 and TRBJ1-1, with D perhaps matching TRBD1 (5 bases). V was cut by 3 bases and J by 8 bases, with 7 bases left in between. The CDR3 spans 11 residues. Germline lookup yields CDR1 PRHDT and CDR2 FYEKMQ (reference sequence).